The next 3 T cell receptor beta chains were all read from a single sample in a study of identical twins (dated by TCRdb to the mid-2010s). The library came from 5' RACE. These reads were obtained on an Illumina HiSeq 2000. The public reads were quality trimmed at Q25 with fastp and then assembled into clones with MiXCR by TCRdb, keeping productive beta chains. Rows with a matching CDR3 protein are joined into one entry that keeps the most common DNA and genes. The sample has over 200,000 distinct CDR3 sequences on record, roughly a tenth of them singletons. The top ten hold 9% to 10% of the sample. Input material: memory T cells sorted from blood. Read against the paper, the sample's cell subset or site label means: CD45RO+ enriched T cells. These receptors all come from a man over 45 in good health.

This clonotype was seen a handful of times. The chain has TRBV20-1 and TRBJ2-1; D gene uncertain. CDR3 length: 13 residues. CDR1 and CDR2 from the germline V gene are DFQATT and SNEGSKA (reference sequence). The ends were cut back, 3 bases at V and 2 bases at J, with 8 bases in the middle. In DNA form, the CDR3 reads TGCAGTGCTAGTGGGCCGACCTACAATGAGCAGTTCTTC. This translates into CSASGPTYNEQFF.

This clonotype was recorded at least ten times. This sequence joins TRBV12-3 or TRBV12-4 and TRBJ2-1, with D perhaps TRBD2 (6 bases). V was pared by 1 base and J by 0 bases, with 28 bases between. The CDR3 has 22 residues. The CDR3 is CASSLGFSGGSESALSYNEQFF. The CDR3 DNA reads as TGTGCCAGCAGTTTAGGATTTTCAGGAGGGAGTGAATCCGCTCTCTCCTACAATGAGCAGTTCTTC.

CDR3 sequence (DNA): TGTGCCAGTACTTCTGGAGAGATTTCCTACAATGAGCAGTTCTTC. Translated, it gives CASTSGEISYNEQFF. The chain recombines TRBV19 with TRBJ2-1, with no clear D. Trimming left V 7 bases short and J 1 base short, with 14 bases between. CDR1 and CDR2 (germline): LNHDA, SQIVND (reference sequence). The CDR3 covers 15 residues. The full variable domain, in which reference TRBV19 and TRBJ2-1 provide the parts outside the CDR3, is DGGITQSPKYLFRKEGQNVTLSCEQNLNHDAMYWYRQDPGQGLRLIYYSQIVNDFQKGDIAEGYSVSREKKESFPLTVTSAQKNPTAFYLCASTSGEISYNEQFFGPGTRLTVL.